This T cell receptor (beta chain) is from a study of blood T cell repertoires in COVID-19. Study details: The United States, Italy and Spain provided the acute and convalescent COVID-19 samples. PBMCs, B-cell-depleted T cells, or T cells provided the cDNA or gDNA that made up the material.

Original processing methods: Amplification from reference gene primers served as the basis for estimated nucleated cell counts. TCRdb's copy holds only in-frame clones and misses some; the assay was immunoSEQ multiplex PCR. The V and J calls and the clone size are those of that table, but D and trimming were determined from the DNA. The sample carries 250,000 or so clones, about 88% recorded once. This CDR3 has 14 amino acids. Trimming took off 7 bases at V and 1 base at J, with 12 bases between the two ends. Per the germline V gene, CDR1 is WSHSY and CDR2 is SAAADI. The sequenced sample consisted of PBMCs or T cells enriched from blood (not recorded which). V gene TRBV10-2 combines with J gene TRBJ2-3, with a weak D call TRBD1 (5 bases). This receptor was taken from a woman aged 50 to 60 who had been exposed to COVID-19. The chain's CDR3 is CASKVGVGTDTQYF. The CDR3 region has the DNA TGCGCCAGCAAGGTAGGGGTGGGCACAGATACGCAGTATTTT.